The 13 T cell receptor beta chains below come from one sample, sequenced in a study of metastatic and nonmetastatic thyroid tumors. Using MiXCR, TCRdb reanalyzed the PCR reads. The repertoire includes some 29,000 clones, over 15% of them detected once, and around 4.4% sits in the top ten. Patients underwent thyroid surgery, and none had received any treatment before it. The sample was blood. The receptors here all came from a female donor with papillary thyroid cancer or a benign thyroid nodule (not recorded which). Some clones in this sample may be carry-over from other donors' samples.

With respect to this clone: The junction differs from germline at one of its ends, possibly a read error. The J gene is TRBJ1-2, the V gene TRBV30, with a weak D call TRBD1 (5 bases). From germline, CDR1 is GTSNPN and CDR2 SVGIG (reference sequence). The CDR3 covers 12 residues. CDR3 protein: CAWSRSGYGYKF. CDR3 sequence (DNA): TGTGCCTGGAGTCGATCAGGGTATGGCTACAAATTC.

In this sample, this clone is medium-sized. The chain has TRBV27 and TRBJ2-1; D gene ambiguous. The CDR3 covers 11 residues. Germline CDR1 and CDR2: MNHEY and SMNVEV (reference sequence). V lost 3 bases and J lost 7, with 4 bases in between. CDR3 sequence (DNA): TGTGCCAGCAGTTTTTGGAATGAGCAGTTCTTC. Translated, it gives CASSFWNEQFF.

Ten or more counts support this clone. The V call is TRBV5-1, the J call TRBJ2-1, with 8 bases that match TRBD2. The V and J ends lost 6 bases and 9 bases, in that order; junction bases with no gene match: 8. Germline-derived CDR1 and CDR2 are SGHRS and YFSETQ. CDR3 length: 13 amino acids. The CDR3 sequence is CASTAGERGEQFF. The DNA for the CDR3 is TGCGCCAGCACAGCGGGAGAAAGGGGTGAGCAGTTCTTC. The entire variable domain, with the rest obtained from reference TRBV5-1 and TRBJ2-1, is as follows: KAGVTQTPRYLIKTRGQQVTLSCSPISGHRSVSWYQQTPGQGLQFLFEYFSETQRNKGNFPGRFSGRQFSNSRSEMNVSTLELGDSALYLCASTAGERGEQFFGPGTRLTVL.

This CDR3 is CASITPGGEQFF. The DNA for the CDR3 is TGTGCCAGCATCACCCCCGGAGGTGAGCAGTTCTTC. The rearrangement joins TRBV12-3 or TRBV12-4 to TRBJ2-1; TRBD2 might be the D (5 bases). V lost 7 bases to trimming and J lost 9 bases, with 13 bases between them. This CDR3 has 12 residues.

The chain is built from TRBV28 and TRBJ1-5; no firm D call. Trimming took off 4 bases at V and 0 bases at J, with 10 bases between the two ends. This CDR3 contains 15 residues. Germline lookup yields CDR1 MDHEN and CDR2 SYDVKM. CDR3 residues: CASSSAVYSNQPQHF. CDR3 in DNA: TGTGCCAGCAGTTCGGCAGTATATAGCAATCAGCCCCAGCATTTT.

This clone was detected many times. The V and J genes are TRBV3-1 and TRBJ1-6, with D possibly matching TRBD1 (5 bases). The germline gives CDR1 LGHDT, CDR2 YNNKEL (reference sequence). The CDR3 consists of 12 residues. Trimming cost V 8 bases and J 10 bases, with 12 bases left between them. This CDR3 is CASGKGESPLHF. The DNA for the CDR3 is TGTGCCAGCGGAAAAGGGGAATCACCCCTCCACTTT.

This clone was found many times. The chain recombines TRBV11-3 with TRBJ2-3; 8 bases agree with TRBD1. The V segment lost 6 bases and the J segment 6 bases; nucleotides outside the gene matches: 8. The CDR3 extends over 14 amino acids. CDR1 and CDR2 (germline): SGHNT, YENEEA. The CDR3 nucleotides are TGTGCCAGCAGTCGTGGCACAGGGGGGGATACGCAGTATTTT. Translated, it gives CASSRGTGGDTQYF.

This clone was seen at least ten times. The chain links TRBV27 to TRBJ2-1, with TRBD2 identical over 14 bases. Germline CDR1 and CDR2: MNHEY and SMNVEV (reference sequence). The CDR3 extends over 17 amino acids. V shed 5 bases, J shed 7 bases, and the junction held 10 bases outside the gene matches. The DNA for the CDR3 is TGTGCCAGCAGTCCCTCGACTAGCGGGAGGGCCAGGAATGAGCAGTTCTTC. Translation: CASSPSTSGRARNEQFF.

This clone was detected many times. The V gene is TRBV2, the J gene TRBJ1-2, with D maybe TRBD1 (6 bases). The CDR3 has 12 residues. Germline V gene data show CDR1 as SNHLY and CDR2 as FYNNEI. Trimming removed 3 bases at V and 8 bases at J, with 10 bases between. For the CDR3, the DNA is TGTGCCAGCAGTGAGGCAGGGGAGGGCTACACCTTC. Amino acid sequence: CASSEAGEGYTF.

This clone has ten or more counts. The chain is built from TRBV6-1 and TRBJ1-4, with 7 bases aligning to TRBD1. The CDR3 is 15 amino acids. Germline assignment: CDR1 MNHNS and CDR2 SASEGT. After removal of 6 bases from V and 4 bases from J, the junction contained 8 bases not matched to a gene. The CDR3 reads CASSLQQGNNEKLFF. In DNA, the CDR3 is TGTGCCAGCAGCCTACAACAGGGGAATAATGAAAAACTGTTTTTT.

This clone was seen just once. The chain's CDR3 is CASSQSGQGIYGYTF. In DNA, the CDR3 is TGTGCCAGCAGCCAAAGCGGACAGGGCATCTATGGCTACACCTTC. The J gene is TRBJ1-2, the V gene TRBV4-2; TRBD1 matches at 8 bases. CDR3 length: 15 residues. V was pared by 2 bases and J by 4 bases, with 6 bases of the junction left unmatched. Germline V lookup: CDR1 LGHNA, CDR2 YNFKEQ.

The table lists this clone with many counts. V is TRBV13 and J is TRBJ2-5; 11 bases line up with TRBD2. This CDR3 spans 19 amino acids. Germline CDR1 PRHDT, CDR2 FYEKMQ (reference sequence). The junction had 14 bases not matched to a gene; V was cut back by 0 bases and J by 5 bases. CDR3 residues: CASSLGPIAGGPLGETQYF. In DNA form, the CDR3 reads TGTGCCAGCAGCTTAGGTCCTATAGCGGGAGGGCCATTGGGGGAGACCCAGTACTTC.

In nucleotides, the CDR3 is TGTGCCAGCAGTTACTCGAAGATTCGTCGGGAGGGCCGAAACGAGCAGTACTTC. Its protein product is CASSYSKIRREGRNEQYF. The genes are TRBV6-5 and TRBJ2-7; TRBD2 matches at 8 bases. Trimming at V came to 0 bases and at J to 5 bases, leaving 15 bases not matched to a gene. The CDR3 is 18 amino acids. The V gene's germline CDR1 is MNHEY and CDR2 SVGAGI.